One T cell receptor (beta chain) is described in this entry. The read ends 3 residues before the CDR3 terminus; that terminus is restored from the germline J gene. This sample is drawn from a study of T cells in women clearing cervical HPV infection. Overall study context: With HLA typing for only a few women, HLA confounding remains possible.

Assay used: immunoSEQ multiplex PCR; TCRdb lists only in-frame clones, some missing. The listing records approximately 40,000 clones. V dropped 0 bases and J dropped 5 bases, with 12 bases sitting between them. Germline CDR1 and CDR2: SGHRS and YFSETQ. The CDR3 extends over 15 amino acids. This rearrangement joins TRBV5-1 to TRBJ2-1, with D perhaps TRBD1 (5 bases). Sequences were obtained from blood buffy coat. The sequence derives from a woman between 18 and 75 years old with a cervical HPV16 infection that either progressed to CIN3+ or cleared (not recorded which). The DNA read from the CDR3 is TGCGCCAGCAGCTTGGTAGTGGGGCCAAACAATGAG. It yields the protein CASSLVVGPNNE. The entire CDR3 protein reads CASSLVVGPNNEQFF.